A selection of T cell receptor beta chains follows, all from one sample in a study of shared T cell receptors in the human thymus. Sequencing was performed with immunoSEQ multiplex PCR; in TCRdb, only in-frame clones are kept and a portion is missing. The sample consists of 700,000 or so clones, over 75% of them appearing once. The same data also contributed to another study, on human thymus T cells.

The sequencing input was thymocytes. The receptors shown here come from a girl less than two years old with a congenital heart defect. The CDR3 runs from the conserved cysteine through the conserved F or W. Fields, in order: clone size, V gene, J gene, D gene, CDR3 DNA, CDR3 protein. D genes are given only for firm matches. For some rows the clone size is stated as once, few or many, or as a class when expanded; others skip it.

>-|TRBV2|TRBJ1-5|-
TGTGCCAGCAGTGCCCCCCCGGCAGGGGTAAATCAGCCCCAGCATTTT
CASSAPPAGVNQPQHF
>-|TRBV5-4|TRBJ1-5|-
TGTGCCAGCAGCTTGGGGGGTGCGGGTCAGCCCCAGCATTTT
CASSLGGAGQPQHF
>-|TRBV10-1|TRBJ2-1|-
TGCGCCAGCAGTGAGGCGCCAGGGTCGGTTCTAAATGAGCAGTTCTTC
CASSEAPGSVLNEQFF
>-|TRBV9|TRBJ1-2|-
TGTGCCAGCAGCGTAGCGCTACGGACGGGAAACTATGGCTACACCTTC
CASSVALRTGNYGYTF
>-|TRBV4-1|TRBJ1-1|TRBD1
TGCGCCAGCAGCCAAGAGGACAGGACGGACACTGAAGCTTTCTTT
CASSQEDRTDTEAFF
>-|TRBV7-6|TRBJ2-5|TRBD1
TGTGCCAGCAGCTTTTGCAGTCCAGGCAGGGGGCAAGGGGTATCGGTAGGAGAGACCCAGTACTTC
CASSFCSPGRGQGVSVGETQYF
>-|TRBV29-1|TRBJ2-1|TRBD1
TGCAGCGGAGTCCGGGACAGGGGTTACAATGAGCAGTTCTTC
CSGVRDRGYNEQFF
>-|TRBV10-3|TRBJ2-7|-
TGTGCCATCATCGCTGGGAAGGACTTGTCCTACGAGCAGTACTTC
CAIIAGKDLSYEQYF
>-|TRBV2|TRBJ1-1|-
TGTGCCAGCAGTGAGGCGGCCAGTCGTAAAAGAAATGCTTTCTTT
CASSEAASRKRNAFF
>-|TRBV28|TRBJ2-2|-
TGTGCCAGCAGTTTCCGCAGGGTAGGCACCGGGGAGCTGTTTTTT
CASSFRRVGTGELFF
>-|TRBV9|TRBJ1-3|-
TGTGCCAGCAGCGACGGGAGGTGGCGTTCAGGGCAGATACCTTCTGGAAACACCATATATTTT
CASSDGRWRSGQIPSGNTIYF
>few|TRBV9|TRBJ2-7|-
TGTGCCAGCAGCGCCCCCTGGCAGGCCCATCTGCTTGGAACCTACGAGCAGTACTTC
CASSAPWQAHLLGTYEQYF
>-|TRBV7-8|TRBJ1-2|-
TGTGCCAGCAGCACGCACCCGCGGGGCTATGGCTACACCTTC
CASSTHPRGYGYTF
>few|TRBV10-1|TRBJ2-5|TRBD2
TGCGCCAGCAGTGCCGGGACTAAAAAGGGAGGGGAAGAGACCCAGTACTTC
CASSAGTKKGGEETQYF
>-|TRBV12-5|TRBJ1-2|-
TGTGCTACTACTTTGACACTCACATATGGCTACACCTTC
CATTLTLTYGYTF
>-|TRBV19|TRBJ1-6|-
TGTGCCAGTAGTCCACATCCAGGATCCTATAATTCACCCCTCCACTTT
CASSPHPGSYNSPLHF
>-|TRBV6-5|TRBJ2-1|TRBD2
TGTGCCAGCAGCGTCGGGGGGAGCTCCTACAATGAGCAGTTCTTC
CASSVGGSSYNEQFF
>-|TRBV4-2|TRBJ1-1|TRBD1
TGTGCCAGCAGCCAAGAGAGGGACAGGGACACTGAAGCTTTCTTT
CASSQERDRDTEAFF
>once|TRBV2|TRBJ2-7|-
TGTGCCACCCGGACAGCCTACTACGAGCAGTACTTC
CATRTAYYEQYF
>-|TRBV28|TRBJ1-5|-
TGTGCCAGCAGTTTTTATGGGGCCGGGCCCCAGCATTTT
CASSFYGAGPQHF
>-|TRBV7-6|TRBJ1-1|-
TGTGCCAGCAGCGACGTTGAGCGGACTGAAGCTTTCTTT
CASSDVERTEAFF
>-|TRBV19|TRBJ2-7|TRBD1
TGTGCCAGTAGTGGGACAGGGGGAGACGAGCAGTACTTC
CASSGTGGDEQYF
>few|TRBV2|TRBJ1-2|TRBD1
TGTGCCAGCGGCGATGTCAGGGGGACCGGAGAGTATGGCTACACCTTC
CASGDVRGTGEYGYTF
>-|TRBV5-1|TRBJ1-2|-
TGCGCCAGCAGCTTGGCCCCCGGGACTATGAACTATGGCTACACCTTC
CASSLAPGTMNYGYTF
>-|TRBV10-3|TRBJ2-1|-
TGTGCCATCAGGGACTCGAGATCGGAGTTCTTC
CAIRDSRSEFF
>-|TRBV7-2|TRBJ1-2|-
TGTGCCAGCAGTCGCCGGAGCCAATATGGCTACACCTTC
CASSRRSQYGYTF
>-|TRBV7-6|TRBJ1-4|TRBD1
TGTGCCAGCAGCTCTAGGGGGCGCCGACGAAAACTGTTTTTT
CASSSRGRRRKLFF
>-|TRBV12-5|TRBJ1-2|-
TGTGCTAGTGGTCCCCCGAGTGGCTACACCTTC
CASGPPSGYTF
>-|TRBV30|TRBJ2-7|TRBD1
TGTGCCTGGACCGAACCCTCCCGGGACAGTTCCTACGAGCAGTACTTC
CAWTEPSRDSSYEQYF
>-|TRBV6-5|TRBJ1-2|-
TGTGCCAGCAGTTACTCTGCAGGGCAGGGATATGGCTACACCTTC
CASSYSAGQGYGYTF
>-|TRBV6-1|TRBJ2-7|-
TGTGCCAGCGTCACGTCTCCGAACAGTTTGTACTTC
CASVTSPNSLYF
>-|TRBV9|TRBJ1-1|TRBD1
TGTGCCAGCAGCCCCCAGGGGTGGGGCAGGGGGCAGGGTTTTCCGTTGAACACTGAAGCTTTCTTT
CASSPQGWGRGQGFPLNTEAFF
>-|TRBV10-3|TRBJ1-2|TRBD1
TGTGCCATCAGTGAGTGTCCCGAGGACAGGGTGTATGGCTACACCTTC
CAISECPEDRVYGYTF
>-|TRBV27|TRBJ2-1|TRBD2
TGTGCCAGCAGAGGGAGGGGCGGGGGGGTCTACAATGAGCAGTTCTTC
CASRGRGGGVYNEQFF
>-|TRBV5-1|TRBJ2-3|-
TGCGCCAGCAGCCCCGTTTACAGTAGCACAGATACGCAGTATTTT
CASSPVYSSTDTQYF
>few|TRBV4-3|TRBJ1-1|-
TGCGCCAGCAGCCAAGAAGGCCCTACAGGGAGCGGCACTGAAGCTTTCTTT
CASSQEGPTGSGTEAFF
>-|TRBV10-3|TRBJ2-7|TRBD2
TGTGCCATCAGCGAGCGGGGGTCCGTCCTTTACGAGCAGTACTTC
CAISERGSVLYEQYF
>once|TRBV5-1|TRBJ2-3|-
TGCGCCAGCCGGCACGATGTTGGGGAGACTGATACGCAGTATTTT
CASRHDVGETDTQYF
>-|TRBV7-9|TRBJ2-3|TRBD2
TGTGCCAGCAGCTTAGCAGGGACTAGCGGGGGTTACACAGATACGCAGTATTTT
CASSLAGTSGGYTDTQYF
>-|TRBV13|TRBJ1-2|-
TGTGCCAGCAGCGCTCCCCTAGACTATGGCTACACCTTC
CASSAPLDYGYTF
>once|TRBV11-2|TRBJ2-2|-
TGTGCCAGCAGCCCCCGGACAGGGAGGGCCGGGGAGCTGTTTTTT
CASSPRTGRAGELFF
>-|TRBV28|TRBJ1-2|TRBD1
TGTGCCAGCAGTGCGATATCGAGGGGGCCTTATGGCTACACCTTC
CASSAISRGPYGYTF
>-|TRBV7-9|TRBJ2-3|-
TGTGCCAGCAGCTTATCCTTATCGGATACGCAGTATTTT
CASSLSLSDTQYF
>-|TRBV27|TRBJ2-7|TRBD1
TGTGCCAGCAGTACGGGACAGGGGGCGGGGGAGCAGTACTTC
CASSTGQGAGEQYF
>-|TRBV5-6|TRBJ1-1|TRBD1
TGTGCCAGCAGCGGGACAGAGAACACTGAAGCTTTCTTT
CASSGTENTEAFF